A selection of T cell receptor beta chains follows, all from one sample in a study of blood T cell repertoires in COVID-19. Measured with immunoSEQ multiplex PCR; TCRdb has only the in-frame clones, and not every one. The profile shows some 370,000 clones, about 90% of them singletons. Sequenced material: peripheral blood. Receptors were obtained from a woman aged 25 to 45 with COVID-19, enrolled during active disease. Both conserved end residues are part of each CDR3. A D gene is named only where the DNA matches it firmly. Clone size appears in some rows only: once, few, many, or a class for an expanded clone.

-	TRBJ1-5	TRBV27	TRBD1	CASSADGTAQPQHF	TGTGCCAGCAGTGCGGACGGGACAGCTCAGCCCCAGCATTTT
-	TRBJ2-3	TRBV15	-	CATRTGRDPRDTQYF	TGTGCCACCAGAACAGGACGAGACCCGCGGGATACGCAGTATTTT
-	TRBJ1-1	TRBV4-3	TRBD1	CASSQRSPGQGIMNTEAFF	TGCGCCAGCAGCCAAAGATCGCCCGGACAGGGCATCATGAACACTGAAGCTTTCTTT
-	TRBJ2-1	TRBV4-3	TRBD2	CASSPGRGSSYNEQFF	TGCGCCAGCAGTCCTGGGAGGGGTAGCTCCTACAATGAGCAGTTCTTC
-	TRBJ1-2	TRBV29-1	-	CSVEDRGGYGYTF	TGCAGCGTTGAGGACAGAGGAGGCTATGGCTACACCTTC
-	TRBJ1-2	TRBV11-2	TRBD1	CASSLLQGPYYGYTF	TGTGCCAGCAGCTTACTACAGGGGCCTTACTATGGCTACACCTTC
few	TRBJ1-5	TRBV29-1	TRBD1	CSVVGDSKNQPQHF	TGCAGCGTTGTGGGGGACAGCAAGAATCAGCCCCAGCATTTT
-	TRBJ2-4	TRBV29-1	TRBD2	CSVLRLAGPGTKNIQYF	TGCAGCGTCTTGAGACTAGCGGGACCCGGAACCAAAAACATTCAGTACTTC
-	TRBJ2-4	TRBV11-1	TRBD2	CASSPRLAGGIQYF	TGTGCCAGCAGCCCCCGACTAGCGGGAGGCATTCAGTACTTC
-	TRBJ2-1	TRBV5-4	TRBD2	CASSSTLGLAGGALFF	TGTGCCAGCAGCTCAACGCTGGGGCTAGCGGGAGGTGCCCTGTTCTTC
-	TRBJ1-1	TRBV27	TRBD1	CASSPRGRANTEAFF	TGTGCCAGCAGCCCCAGGGGGCGTGCGAACACTGAAGCTTTCTTT
-	TRBJ1-1	TRBV4-3	TRBD1	CASSQDSTGLNTEAFF	TGCGCCAGCAGCCAAGATTCGACAGGGTTGAACACTGAAGCTTTCTTT
-	TRBJ2-7	TRBV6-6	-	CASREVDEQYF	TGTGCCAGCAGAGAGGTGGACGAGCAGTACTTC
-	TRBJ2-4	TRBV7-2	TRBD1	CASSLETGGAKNIQYF	TGTGCCAGCAGCTTGGAGACAGGGGGAGCCAAAAACATTCAGTACTTC
-	TRBJ2-1	TRBV7-9	TRBD2	CASSSGGFNEQFF	TGTGCCAGCAGCTCGGGGGGTTTCAATGAGCAGTTCTTC
-	TRBJ1-5	TRBV7-8	-	CASSLAVLDISNQPQHF	TGTGCCAGCAGCTTAGCGGTCCTGGACATAAGCAATCAGCCCCAGCATTTT
-	TRBJ1-1	TRBV24-1	-	CATSDYRDNEAFF	TGTGCCACCAGTGATTACCGGGACAATGAAGCTTTCTTT
-	TRBJ2-3	TRBV4-3	TRBD1	CASSQDWGQMTDTQYF	TGCGCCAGCAGCCAAGATTGGGGACAGATGACAGATACGCAGTATTTT
-	TRBJ1-4	TRBV18	-	CASSPGVSNEKLFF	TGTGCCAGCTCACCGGGAGTATCGAATGAAAAACTGTTTTTT
-	TRBJ2-5	TRBV7-9	TRBD2	CASSLPREAQRETQYF	TGTGCCAGCAGCTTACCCCGGGAGGCCCAGAGGGAGACCCAGTACTTC
-	TRBJ1-6	TRBV5-4	-	CASSLATTGSPLHF	TGTGCCAGCAGCTTGGCCACAACGGGTTCACCCCTCCACTTT
-	TRBJ2-7	TRBV10-3	-	CAISGSEAGEQYF	TGTGCCATCAGCGGGTCAGAAGCGGGTGAGCAGTACTTC
-	TRBJ2-7	TRBV11-2	-	CASSLALGSSYEQYF	TGTGCCAGCAGCTTAGCCCTCGGTAGCTCCTACGAGCAGTACTTC
-	TRBJ1-6	TRBV7-8	-	CASSSSTGSPLHF	TGTGCCAGCAGCTCCTCGACGGGTTCACCCCTCCACTTT
few	TRBJ1-2	TRBV29-1	-	CSVPDSNYGYTF	TGCAGCGTCCCGGACAGTAACTATGGCTACACCTTC
-	TRBJ2-1	TRBV24-1	TRBD1	CATSDSGTGGAYNEQFF	TGTGCCACCAGTGATTCCGGGACAGGGGGCGCCTACAATGAGCAGTTCTTC
-	TRBJ2-7	TRBV5-8	TRBD1	CASSQGVYEQYF	TGTGCCAGCAGTCAGGGGGTCTACGAGCAGTACTTC
-	TRBJ2-4	TRBV19	-	CASSFDRPKNIQYF	TGTGCCAGTAGTTTCGACAGGCCCAAAAACATTCAGTACTTC
many	TRBJ2-3	TRBV6-6	TRBD1	CASSRTPGQGTDTQYF	TGTGCCAGCAGTCGAACTCCGGGACAGGGCACAGATACGCAGTATTTT
-	TRBJ1-1	TRBV7-3	-	CASSFRFSTEAFF	TGTGCCAGCAGCTTTCGGTTTTCCACTGAAGCTTTCTTT
-	TRBJ2-2	TRBV6-5	TRBD1	CASRTGFTTGELFF	TGTGCCAGCAGGACAGGGTTTACCACCGGGGAGCTGTTTTTT
-	TRBJ1-1	TRBV5-1	-	CASTRQRNTEAFF	TGCGCCAGCACACGACAGAGGAACACTGAAGCTTTCTTT
-	TRBJ2-5	TRBV28	TRBD1	CASRAGTGRETQYF	TGTGCCAGCAGGGCTGGGACAGGTCGAGAGACCCAGTACTTC
-	TRBJ2-7	TRBV30	-	CAWSSPARREQYF	TGTGCCTGGAGCAGTCCCGCCCGCAGGGAGCAGTACTTC
-	TRBJ1-1	TRBV6-5	-	CASSYVLRGAAEAFF	TGTGCCAGCAGTTACGTACTGCGGGGGGCGGCTGAAGCTTTCTTT
-	TRBJ1-1	TRBV28	TRBD1	CATQDRGLGKTEAFF	TGTGCCACCCAGGACAGGGGCTTAGGGAAGACTGAAGCTTTCTTT
-	TRBJ2-3	TRBV9	TRBD2	CASSAGLEWADTQYF	TGTGCCAGCAGCGCCGGACTAGAGTGGGCAGATACGCAGTATTTT
-	TRBJ2-7	TRBV7-2	TRBD2	CASSQPAGAYEQYF	TGTGCCAGCAGCCAACCAGCGGGGGCCTACGAGCAGTACTTC
-	TRBJ2-5	TRBV2	-	CASSEGQLNQETQYF	TGTGCCAGCAGTGAAGGACAGCTTAACCAAGAGACCCAGTACTTC
-	TRBJ2-5	TRBV20-1	-	CSAGGVETQYF	TGCAGTGCGGGCGGGGTAGAGACCCAGTACTTC
-	TRBJ2-1	TRBV28	-	CASSMPRAGLYNEQFF	TGTGCCAGCAGCATGCCGCGAGCGGGCCTCTACAATGAGCAGTTCTTC
-	TRBJ2-5	TRBV5-5	TRBD2	CASSPRLAGGQETQYF	TGTGCCAGCAGCCCCCGACTAGCGGGGGGACAAGAGACCCAGTACTTC
once	TRBJ2-2	TRBV27	TRBD1	CASSLKGEGDRVVSGELFF	TGTGCCAGCAGTTTAAAGGGGGAAGGGGACAGGGTAGTCTCCGGGGAGCTGTTTTTT
-	TRBJ2-4	TRBV5-1	TRBD2	CASSVAGSLLAKNIQYF	TGCGCCAGCAGCGTAGCGGGATCTTTACTAGCCAAAAACATTCAGTACTTC
-	TRBJ2-5	TRBV7-3	-	CASSSTAAEETQYF	TGTGCCAGCAGCTCCACCGCGGCTGAAGAGACCCAGTACTTC
few	TRBJ2-2	TRBV6-5	TRBD2	CASSTTSGRTGELFF	TGTGCCAGCAGTACGACTAGCGGGAGAACCGGGGAGCTGTTTTTT
once	TRBJ2-7	TRBV11-2	TRBD2	CASSLYTSGVPYEQYF	TGTGCCAGCAGCTTATATACTAGCGGGGTACCCTACGAGCAGTACTTC
-	TRBJ1-1	TRBV6-5	-	CASRRGAATEAFF	TGTGCCAGCCGGCGGGGGGCGGCCACTGAAGCTTTCTTT
-	TRBJ1-4	TRBV28	-	CASRVPGPNEKLFF	TGTGCCAGCAGGGTTCCAGGTCCTAATGAAAAACTGTTTTTT
few	TRBJ1-3	TRBV30	TRBD1	CAWSPRDSRTVARSSGNTIYF	TGTGCCTGGAGTCCCCGGGACAGCAGAACGGTCGCGAGGTCCTCTGGAAACACCATATATTTT
once	TRBJ2-1	TRBV7-3	TRBD2	CASSPGLAGNNEQFF	TGTGCCAGCAGCCCTGGACTAGCGGGAAACAATGAGCAGTTCTTC
-	TRBJ1-4	TRBV5-1	TRBD1	CASSLRAGGDEKLFF	TGCGCCAGCAGCTTGAGGGCAGGGGGCGATGAAAAACTGTTTTTT
-	TRBJ1-2	TRBV9	-	CASSVVEAVTNYGYTF	TGTGCCAGCAGCGTAGTAGAGGCGGTAACTAACTATGGCTACACCTTC